These 18 T cell receptor beta chains came from one sample sequenced in a study of OX40 agonist ivuxolimab in advanced cancers. The method was immunoSEQ multiplex PCR; TCRdb's version includes in-frame clones alone and lacks a portion of them. The sample yields about 77,000 clones, about 90% seen once. The sample here was CD4+ or CD8+ T cells sorted from blood, taken in a trial of the OX40 agonist ivuxolimab. Receptors originate from an adult with an advanced solid tumor such as melanoma, head and neck, liver or kidney cancer.

The chain combines TRBV5-1 with TRBJ1-1; D may be TRBD1 (6 bases). V was cut by 1 base and J by 3 bases, with 19 bases left in between. The CDR3 loop spans 17 amino acids. Per germline, CDR1 SGHRS and CDR2 YFSETQ. As DNA, the CDR3 is TGCGCCAGCAGCTTGAGAGGATTTGGGGGCGGAGACACTGAAGCTTTCTTT. The encoded protein is CASSLRGFGGGDTEAFF.

This clone was observed a handful of times. This sequence joins TRBV7-2 and TRBJ1-1; D gene uncertain. V was pared by 5 bases and J by 0 bases, with 13 bases between. This CDR3 spans 15 amino acids. Germline V lookup: CDR1 SGHTA, CDR2 FQGNSA. CDR3 in amino acids: CASSHNPSLNTEAFF. The DNA for the CDR3 is TGTGCCAGCAGCCACAATCCTTCCCTGAACACTGAAGCTTTCTTT.

This clone has only one observation. This sequence joins TRBV6-6 and TRBJ2-2, with D perhaps matching TRBD2 (6 bases). The germline V gene encodes CDR1 MNHNY and CDR2 SVGAGI (reference sequence). The V gene lost 5 bases and the J gene lost 2 bases, with 12 bases spanning the gap. This CDR3 comprises 15 residues. The CDR3 bases are TGTGCCAGCAGTACCCCGGGACTTAACACCGGGGAGCTGTTTTTT. As protein: CASSTPGLNTGELFF.

The rearrangement uses TRBV5-8 and TRBJ1-4; possibly TRBD1 for D (5 bases). Germline CDR1 and CDR2: SGHTS and YDEGEE. V lost 4 bases and J 8 bases, leaving 12 bases between the germline ends. This CDR3 has 13 amino acids. CDR3 amino acids: CASSHAGKEKLFF. The CDR3 DNA sequence: TGTGCCAGCAGCCATGCAGGGAAAGAAAAACTGTTTTTT.

This CDR3 is CASSEALKWVGRPGGNQPQHF. In DNA, the CDR3 is TGTGCCAGCAGTGAAGCCCTCAAATGGGTGGGCAGGCCGGGGGGCAATCAGCCCCAGCATTTT. V and J are TRBV6-1 and TRBJ1-5; a weak D match, TRBD1 (5 bases). Trimming pared 0 bases from V and 2 bases from J, leaving 26 bases between. Germline loops: CDR1 MNHNS, CDR2 SASEGT. The CDR3 spans 21 residues.

The chain recombines TRBV19 with TRBJ1-1; perhaps TRBD1 as D (6 bases). In germline, CDR1 is LNHDA, CDR2 SQIVND (reference sequence). The CDR3 covers 15 residues. With 5 bases removed from V and 11 bases from J, the gap between germline ends came to 24 bases. The CDR3 is CASSPMGTHPVEAFF. As DNA, the CDR3 is TGTGCCAGTAGTCCCATGGGGACACATCCCGTGGAGGCTTTCTTT.

The genes are TRBV7-8 and TRBJ1-2; D perhaps matches TRBD1 (5 bases). Germline V gene lookup returns CDR1 SGHVS and CDR2 FQNEAQ. Trimming removed 1 base at V and 4 bases at J, with 22 bases between. There are 18 residues in the CDR3. The CDR3: CASSLVPYTYGTSYGYTF. The CDR3 DNA reads TGTGCCAGCAGCTTAGTCCCGTACACCTACGGGACGTCCTATGGCTACACCTTC. The entire variable domain, with the rest obtained from reference TRBV7-8 and TRBJ1-2, is as follows: GAGVSQSPRYKVAKRGQDVALRCDPISGHVSLFWYQQALGQGPEFLTYFQNEAQLDKSGLPSDRFFAERPEGSVSTLKIQRTQQEDSAVYLCASSLVPYTYGTSYGYTFGSGTRLTVV.

V gene TRBV4-1 combines with J gene TRBJ2-7, with TRBD2 matching 8 bases. This CDR3 has 16 residues. V lost 2 bases and J lost 0; bases outside the gene matches: 6. The V gene's germline CDR1 is MGHRA and CDR2 YSYEKL. CDR3 DNA: TGCGCCAGCAGCCAACAGAAAACTAGCGGCTCCTACGAGCAGTACTTC. Its protein is CASSQQKTSGSYEQYF.

The chain carries TRBV7-9 and TRBJ2-5; 8 bases fit TRBD1. Germline V gives CDR1 SEHNR, CDR2 FQNEAQ (reference sequence). V was pared by 1 base and J by 4 bases, with 5 bases of the junction left unmatched. The CDR3 contains 15 residues. This CDR3 reads CASSLVDRVGETQYF. The CDR3 bases are TGTGCCAGCAGCTTAGTGGACAGGGTAGGAGAGACCCAGTACTTC.

This clone was counted only a few times. The chain couples TRBV7-9 to TRBJ1-1; 7 bases line up with TRBD1. Trimming cost V 6 bases and J 6 bases; bases outside gene matches: 7. This CDR3 is 13 amino acids long. The V gene's germline CDR1 is SEHNR and CDR2 FQNEAQ (reference sequence). CDR3 coding DNA: TGTGCCAGCAGGACGACAGGGAAAGCTGAAGCTTTCTTT. Amino acid sequence: CASRTTGKAEAFF.

This clone appeared once. The chain uses TRBV2 and TRBJ1-2, with D unresolved. V was trimmed by 0 bases and J by 8 bases, leaving 4 bases between them. CDR1 and CDR2 (germline): SNHLY, FYNNEI. The CDR3 consists of 11 residues. This chain's CDR3 is CASSEALGYTF. The CDR3 region has the DNA TGTGCCAGCAGTGAAGCCCTAGGCTACACCTTC.

The V and J genes are TRBV2 and TRBJ1-5, with 7 bases aligning to TRBD1. Germline lookup yields CDR1 SNHLY and CDR2 FYNNEI. The CDR3 is 14 residues long. After removal of 6 bases from V and 2 bases from J, the junction contained 4 bases not matched to a gene. CDR3 bases: TGTGCCAGCAGGCCCGACAGGGGCAATCAGCCCCAGCATTTT. Its translation: CASRPDRGNQPQHF.

The chain is built from TRBV30 and TRBJ1-3, with TRBD1 as a possible D gene (5 bases). V dropped 5 bases and J dropped 4 bases, with 15 bases sitting between them. Looked up from germline, CDR1 is GTSNPN and CDR2 is SVGIG (reference sequence). The CDR3 is 14 amino acids. The CDR3: CAWGVRELGNTIYF. The DNA of the CDR3 is TGTGCCTGGGGGGTCAGGGAACTAGGAAACACCATATATTTT.

The V and J genes are TRBV19 and TRBJ2-1, with 11 positions matching TRBD2. Germline V lookup: CDR1 LNHDA, CDR2 SQIVND (reference sequence). Trimming at V came to 4 bases and at J to 4 bases, leaving 6 bases not matched to a gene. The CDR3 has 16 amino acids. CDR3 bases: TGTGCCAGTAGTAAGGGACTAGCGGCGATGTACAATGAGCAGTTCTTC. Protein: CASSKGLAAMYNEQFF. Full variable domain (outside the CDR3, taken from reference TRBV19 and TRBJ2-1): DGGITQSPKYLFRKEGQNVTLSCEQNLNHDAMYWYRQDPGQGLRLIYYSQIVNDFQKGDIAEGYSVSREKKESFPLTVTSAQKNPTAFYLCASSKGLAAMYNEQFFGPGTRLTVL.

The J gene is TRBJ2-1, the V gene TRBV5-1; a weak D match, TRBD2 (6 bases). In germline, CDR1 is SGHRS, CDR2 YFSETQ. CDR3 length equals 15 residues. Deletions cut 3 bases from V and 0 bases from J, with 10 bases between. CDR3 region: CASSYDSGSYNEQFF. In DNA, the CDR3 is TGCGCCAGCAGCTACGATAGCGGCTCCTACAATGAGCAGTTCTTC.

This chain joins TRBV9 and TRBJ2-1, with D possibly TRBD2 on 7 matching bases. Trimming cost V 0 bases and J 10 bases, with 23 bases left between them. The CDR3 extends over 17 amino acids. In germline, CDR1 is SGDLS, CDR2 YYNGEE. As DNA, the CDR3 is TGTGCCAGCAGCGTAGAAGGGGGGGTCTCCCCCGGAGGGGAGCAGTTCTTC. Translation gives CASSVEGGVSPGGEQFF.

This rearrangement joins TRBV6-5 to TRBJ1-6, with TRBD1 identical over 8 bases. The CDR3 consists of 14 residues. After removal of 5 bases from V and 7 bases from J, the junction contained 4 bases not matched to a gene. Germline assignment: CDR1 MNHEY and CDR2 SVGAGI. The CDR3: CASSLQGGNSPLHF. In DNA, the CDR3 is TGTGCCAGCAGTCTACAGGGGGGGAATTCACCCCTCCACTTT.

This chain links TRBV5-4 with TRBJ2-7, with 7 bases fitting TRBD2. V trimming: 4 bases; J trimming: 7 bases; junction bases outside the gene matches: 8. Per germline, CDR1 SGHNT and CDR2 YYREEE (reference sequence). This CDR3 comprises 13 residues. CDR3 in DNA: TGTGCCAGCAGCCCCACCGGGGGGTATGAGCAGTACTTC. This sequence encodes CASSPTGGYEQYF. The full variable domain, rest sourced from reference TRBV5-4 and TRBJ2-7, is ETGVTQSPTHLIKTRGQQVTLRCSSQSGHNTVSWYQQALGQGPQFIFQYYREEENGRGNFPPRFSGLQFPNYSSELNVNALELDDSALYLCASSPTGGYEQYFGPGTRLTVT.